This T cell receptor (beta chain) stems from a study of CD8 T cells in Susac syndrome. Germline V gene data show CDR1 as SQVTM and CDR2 as ANQGSEA. This CDR3 has 13 residues. When the RNA was reverse transcribed, random hexamers were used with an input of about 0.5 to 1 ug. The amplification used immunoSEQ multiplex PCR on TCR beta CDR3; it spanned 54 Vbeta and 13 Jbeta. TCRdb itself ran the immunoSEQ multiplex PCR reads through MiXCR, one entry per CDR3 protein. The data show around 170,000 distinct CDR3 sequences, 90% to 95% seen once. This TCR came from a human donor with Susac syndrome. The chain has TRBV29-1 and TRBJ2-3; 8 bases line up with TRBD2. Input material: CD4+ T cells from PBMCs. CDR3 amino acids: CAAKRGPTDTQYF. In DNA, the CDR3 is TGCGCCGCGAAGCGGGGGCCCACAGATACGCAGTATTTT.